Presented here are 20 T cell receptor beta chains from one specimen sequenced in a study of T cell changes during pregnancy in multiple sclerosis. Sequenced by immunoSEQ multiplex PCR; TCRdb stores in-frame clones only, minus some. The data hold some 37,000 clones, with approximately 92% observed a single time. Sequenced input: PBMCs (not recorded whether the cells were cultured). All receptors derive from a female donor with multiple sclerosis, enrolled in a pregnancy study.

This clone has only one observation. The J gene is TRBJ1-4, the V gene TRBV10-3; the match to TRBD1 covers 8 bases. This CDR3 has 16 amino acids. Trimming cost V 2 bases and J 5 bases; bases outside gene matches: 7. The germline gives CDR1 ENHRY, CDR2 SYGVKD. CDR3 sequence reads: CAISEVVGTGNEKLFF. In DNA form, the CDR3 reads TGTGCCATCAGTGAGGTGGTCGGGACAGGCAATGAAAAACTGTTTTTT.

V and J are TRBV5-1 and TRBJ1-1; no definite D call. Deletions cut 0 bases from V and 0 bases from J, with 9 bases between. Germline V gives CDR1 SGHRS, CDR2 YFSETQ. The length of the CDR3 is 15 residues. The CDR3 spells CASSLGVSMNTEAFF. In DNA, the CDR3 is TGCGCCAGCAGCTTGGGTGTCAGCATGAACACTGAAGCTTTCTTT. The full variable domain, rest sourced from reference TRBV5-1 and TRBJ1-1, is KAGVTQTPRYLIKTRGQQVTLSCSPISGHRSVSWYQQTPGQGLQFLFEYFSETQRNKGNFPGRFSGRQFSNSRSEMNVSTLELGDSALYLCASSLGVSMNTEAFFGQGTRLTVV.

CDR3 DNA: TGTGCCAGCTCACCGGAAGGACTGCTTAATGAGCAGTTCTTC. This translates into CASSPEGLLNEQFF. This rearrangement joins TRBV18 to TRBJ2-1, with D maybe TRBD2 (5 bases). Germline V gene lookup returns CDR1 KGHSH and CDR2 LQKENI. V lost 3 bases and J 7 bases, leaving 13 bases between the germline ends. The CDR3 consists of 14 residues.

This chain joins TRBV7-2 and TRBJ2-2; D is uncertain. This CDR3 is built from 14 residues. The V and J ends lost 3 bases and 3 bases respectively, with 8 bases between them. CDR1 is SGHTA, CDR2 FQGNSA, per germline. The CDR3 reads CASSFEQHTGELFF. The CDR3 nucleotides read TGTGCCAGCAGCTTTGAGCAGCACACCGGGGAGCTGTTTTTT.

The chain combines TRBV7-2 with TRBJ2-5, with D perhaps TRBD1 (6 bases). Germline loops: CDR1 SGHTA, CDR2 FQGNSA. Trimming removed 3 bases at V and 2 bases at J, with 16 bases between. This CDR3 region has 16 residues. DNA for the CDR3: TGTGCCAGCAGCTTTACAGGGAGTTCTGATCAAGAGACCCAGTACTTC. Its protein product is CASSFTGSSDQETQYF.

A single count supports this clone. The gene calls are TRBV19 and TRBJ2-1, with D perhaps TRBD2 (5 bases). There are 15 residues in the CDR3. Trimming shortened V by 2 bases and J by 7 bases, and 15 bases separated the two germline ends. Germline CDR1 and CDR2: LNHDA and SQIVND (reference sequence). The CDR3 DNA is TGTGCCAGTAGTATAATAGGAAACCCGGGAAATGAGCAGTTCTTC. It yields the protein CASSIIGNPGNEQFF.

The gene calls are TRBV29-1 and TRBJ1-2, with 10 bases aligning to TRBD1. V lost 4 bases, J lost 8 bases, and 7 bases stayed unmatched. The length of the CDR3 is 13 residues. In germline, CDR1 is SQVTM, CDR2 ANQGSEA. Written as DNA, the CDR3 is TGCAGCGTTGCTAAGACAGGGGGCGACGGCTACACCTTC. Translating gives CSVAKTGGDGYTF.

The rearrangement uses TRBV30 and TRBJ1-1; unclear D gene. The V gene's germline CDR1 is GTSNPN and CDR2 SVGIG (reference sequence). With 5 bases removed from V and 0 bases from J, the gap between germline ends came to 10 bases. CDR3 length: 13 residues. CDR3 coding DNA: TGTGCCTGGGACACGGCCATGAACACTGAAGCTTTCTTT. Its translation: CAWDTAMNTEAFF.

The genes are TRBV28 and TRBJ1-2; 8 bases align to TRBD1. V lost 6 bases, J lost 3 bases, and 9 bases stayed unmatched. This CDR3 contains 15 residues. Per the germline V gene, CDR1 is MDHEN and CDR2 is SYDVKM. CDR3 region: CASRSWAGGDYGYTF. The CDR3 bases are TGTGCCAGCAGGTCCTGGGCAGGGGGCGACTATGGCTACACCTTC.

The chain recombines TRBV10-3 with TRBJ2-7; 9 bases match TRBD1. Germline CDR1 is ENHRY and CDR2 is SYGVKD. Germline trimming cut 5 bases from V and 7 bases from J; bases unmatched to any gene: 6. The CDR3 covers 13 residues. CDR3 sequence: CAISRDRDWEQYF. Here the CDR3 DNA reads TGTGCCATCAGTCGGGACAGGGACTGGGAGCAGTACTTC.

V and J are TRBV5-1 and TRBJ2-1; TRBD2 might be the D (6 bases). V lost 3 bases and J 7 bases, leaving 20 bases between the germline ends. Germline assignment: CDR1 SGHRS and CDR2 YFSETQ. The CDR3 is made up of 16 amino acids. This chain's CDR3 is CASSSRVEGESNEQFF. CDR3 DNA sequence: TGCGCCAGCAGCTCCCGGGTGGAGGGAGAGTCGAATGAGCAGTTCTTC.

The V and J genes are TRBV7-9 and TRBJ2-7; 7 bases align to TRBD1. V gave up 8 bases and J gave up 0 bases; unmatched junction bases: 13. The CDR3 loop spans 16 amino acids. Germline values: CDR1 SEHNR, CDR2 FQNEAQ (reference sequence). DNA for the CDR3: TGTGCCAGCGGCGGAACAGGGGCGTCCCCCTCCTACGAGCAGTACTTC. Protein: CASGGTGASPSYEQYF.

The V gene is TRBV11-2, the J gene TRBJ1-1; TRBD1 is a possible D gene (5 bases). CDR1 SGHAT and CDR2 FQNNGV come from the germline V gene. With 1 base removed from V and 1 base from J, the gap between germline ends came to 7 bases. The CDR3 loop spans 14 amino acids. The CDR3 sequence is CASSLGGWNTEAFF. CDR3 bases: TGTGCCAGCAGCTTAGGGGGCTGGAACACTGAAGCTTTCTTT.

This chain uses TRBV6-5 with TRBJ2-2; maybe TRBD1 (5 bases). The germline V gene has CDR1 MNHEY and CDR2 SVGAGI. The CDR3 sequence is 15 residues long. V lost 6 bases, J lost 6 bases, and 17 bases lay in between. The CDR3, as DNA: TGTGCCAGCAGCCCTGGACACGGTTACCCCGGGGAGCTGTTTTTT. This translates into CASSPGHGYPGELFF.

This chain joins TRBV30 and TRBJ2-3; D gene uncertain. Trimming cost V 2 bases and J 5 bases, with 11 bases left between them. CDR1 and CDR2 (germline): GTSNPN, SVGIG (reference sequence). The CDR3 extends over 13 amino acids. The CDR3: CAWSPRRGDTQYF. For the CDR3, the DNA is TGTGCCTGGAGTCCCCGGAGAGGAGATACGCAGTATTTT.

The V gene is TRBV7-9, the J gene TRBJ1-3; D remains ambiguous. CDR3 size: 18 residues. Trimming stripped 7 bases from V and 0 bases from J, with 22 bases between. In germline, CDR1 is SEHNR, CDR2 FQNEAQ (reference sequence). The CDR3 DNA is TGTGCCAGCAACGGGTGGGGAGAATTGTTCCCCTCTGGAAACACCATATATTTT. Translating gives CASNGWGELFPSGNTIYF.

CDR3 DNA: TGTGCCAGCAGCGGACCGCATCCTGACAGGGGGACGGACGGGGAGCTGTTTTTT. As protein: CASSGPHPDRGTDGELFF. The chain has TRBV5-4 and TRBJ2-2, with 9 bases fitting TRBD1. The germline V gene encodes CDR1 SGHNT and CDR2 YYREEE (reference sequence). J lost 7 bases, V lost 4 bases, and 17 bases had no gene match. This CDR3 is 18 amino acids long.

This clone was counted a single time. The V call is TRBV7-2, the J call TRBJ1-3; D is perhaps TRBD1 (5 bases). Trimming pared 0 bases from V and 2 bases from J, leaving 8 bases between. The CDR3 has 15 amino acids. From germline, CDR1 is SGHTA and CDR2 FQGNSA. The CDR3 spells CASSLAGGAGNTIYF. The CDR3 DNA sequence: TGTGCCAGCAGCTTAGCGGGGGGGGCTGGAAACACCATATATTTT.

The chain employs TRBV18 and TRBJ2-3; possibly TRBD1 for D (6 bases). The CDR3 contains 16 residues. The germline gives CDR1 KGHSH, CDR2 LQKENI. Trimming stripped 6 bases from V and 0 bases from J, with 16 bases between. The CDR3 DNA sequence: TGTGCCAGCTCCCCAAAGGACAGAGCTAGCACAGATACGCAGTATTTT. It specifies CASSPKDRASTDTQYF. The complete variable domain, with remaining parts taken from reference TRBV18 and TRBJ2-3, reads NAGVMQNPRHLVRRRGQEARLRCSPMKGHSHVYWYRQLPEEGLKFMVYLQKENIIDESGMPKERFSAEFPKEGPSILRIQQVVRGDSAAYFCASSPKDRASTDTQYFGPGTRLTVL.

The chain has TRBV28 and TRBJ2-7; 9 nucleotides line up with TRBD1. V lost 6 bases and J lost 3; bases outside the gene matches: 9. Germline V gives CDR1 MDHEN, CDR2 SYDVKM. This CDR3 comprises 15 residues. This CDR3 is CASSRDGTGNYEQYF. DNA of the CDR3: TGTGCCAGCAGCCGGGACGGGACAGGGAACTACGAGCAGTACTTC.